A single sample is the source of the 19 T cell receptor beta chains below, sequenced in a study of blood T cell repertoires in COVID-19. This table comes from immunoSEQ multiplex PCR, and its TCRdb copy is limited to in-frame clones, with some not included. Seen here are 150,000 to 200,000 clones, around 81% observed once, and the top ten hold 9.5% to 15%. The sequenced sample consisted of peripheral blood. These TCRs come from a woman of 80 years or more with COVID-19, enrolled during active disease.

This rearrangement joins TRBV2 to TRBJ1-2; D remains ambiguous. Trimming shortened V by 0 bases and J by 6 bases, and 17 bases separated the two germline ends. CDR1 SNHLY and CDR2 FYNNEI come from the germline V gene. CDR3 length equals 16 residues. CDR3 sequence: CASSEALRGYGNGYTF. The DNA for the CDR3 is TGTGCCAGCAGTGAAGCGCTTCGAGGGTATGGGAATGGCTACACCTTC.

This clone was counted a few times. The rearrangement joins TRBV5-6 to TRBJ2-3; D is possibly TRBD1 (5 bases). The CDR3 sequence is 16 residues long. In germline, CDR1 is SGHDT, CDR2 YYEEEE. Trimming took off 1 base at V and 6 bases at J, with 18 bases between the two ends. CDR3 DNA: TGTGCCAGCAGCTTGTTGGTGTGGGGCCCGCAGGATACGCAGTATTTT. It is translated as CASSLLVWGPQDTQYF. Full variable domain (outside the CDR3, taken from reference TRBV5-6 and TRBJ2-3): DAGVTQSPTHLIKTRGQQVTLRCSPKSGHDTVSWYQQALGQGPQFIFQYYEEEERQRGNFPDRFSGHQFPNYSSELNVNALLLGDSALYLCASSLLVWGPQDTQYFGPGTRLTVL.

CDR3 residues: CASSPGTNTGELFF. The CDR3 nucleotides read TGTGCCAGCAGCCCCGGGACGAACACCGGGGAGCTGTTTTTT. The rearrangement uses TRBV7-3 and TRBJ2-2; tentatively, D is TRBD2 (5 bases). Trimming removed 5 bases at V and 0 bases at J, with 7 bases between. The CDR3 consists of 14 residues. Germline V gene lookup returns CDR1 SGHTA and CDR2 FQGTGA.

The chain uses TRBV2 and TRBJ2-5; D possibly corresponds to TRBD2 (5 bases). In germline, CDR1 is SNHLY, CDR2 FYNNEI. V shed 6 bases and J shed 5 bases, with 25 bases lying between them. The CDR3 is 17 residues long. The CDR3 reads CASRATPSLAGEETQYF. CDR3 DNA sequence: TGTGCCAGCAGGGCGACGCCCTCCCTAGCTGGGGAGGAGACCCAGTACTTC.

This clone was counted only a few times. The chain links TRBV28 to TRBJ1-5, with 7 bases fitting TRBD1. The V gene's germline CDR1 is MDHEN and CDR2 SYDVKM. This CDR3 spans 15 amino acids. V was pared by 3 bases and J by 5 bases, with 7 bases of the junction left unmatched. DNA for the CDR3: TGTGCCAGCAGTTTTGGGGACAGAGCTTATCAGCCCCAGCATTTT. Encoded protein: CASSFGDRAYQPQHF.

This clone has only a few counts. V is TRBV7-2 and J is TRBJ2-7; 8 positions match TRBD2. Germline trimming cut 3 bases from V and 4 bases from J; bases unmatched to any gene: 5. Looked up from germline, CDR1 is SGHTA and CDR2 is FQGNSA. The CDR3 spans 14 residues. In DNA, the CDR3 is TGTGCCAGCAGCTTGGGAGCGGGGGCGTACGAGCAGTACTTC. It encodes CASSLGAGAYEQYF.

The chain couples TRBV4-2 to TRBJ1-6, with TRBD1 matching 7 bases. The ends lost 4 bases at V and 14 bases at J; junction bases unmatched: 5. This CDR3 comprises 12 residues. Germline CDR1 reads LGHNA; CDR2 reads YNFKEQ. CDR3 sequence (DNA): TGTGCCAGCAGCCGGGCGGACAGGACCCTCCACTTT. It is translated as CASSRADRTLHF.

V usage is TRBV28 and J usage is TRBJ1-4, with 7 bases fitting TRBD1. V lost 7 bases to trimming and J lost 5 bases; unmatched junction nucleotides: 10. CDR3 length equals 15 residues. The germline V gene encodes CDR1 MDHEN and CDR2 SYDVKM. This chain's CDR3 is CASKGQKLPNEKLFF. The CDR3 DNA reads TGTGCCAGCAAGGGACAGAAACTCCCAAATGAAAAACTGTTTTTT.

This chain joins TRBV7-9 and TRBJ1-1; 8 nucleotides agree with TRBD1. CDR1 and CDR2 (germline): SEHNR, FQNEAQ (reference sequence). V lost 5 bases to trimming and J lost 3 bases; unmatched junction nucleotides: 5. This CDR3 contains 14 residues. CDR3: CASSPTGVDTEAFF. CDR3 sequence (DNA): TGTGCCAGCAGCCCGACAGGGGTGGACACTGAAGCTTTCTTT.

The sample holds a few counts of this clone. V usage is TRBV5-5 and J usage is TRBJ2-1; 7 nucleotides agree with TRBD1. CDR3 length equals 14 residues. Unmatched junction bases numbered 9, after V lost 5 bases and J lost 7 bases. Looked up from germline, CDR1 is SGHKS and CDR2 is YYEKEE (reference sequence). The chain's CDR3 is CASRAPGQRNEQFF. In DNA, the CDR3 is TGTGCCAGCAGGGCGCCGGGACAGCGGAATGAGCAGTTCTTC. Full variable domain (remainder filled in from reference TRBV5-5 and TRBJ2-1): DAGVTQSPTHLIKTRGQQVTLRCSPISGHKSVSWYQQVLGQGPQFIFQYYEKEERGRGNFPDRFSARQFPNYSSELNVNALLLGDSALYLCASRAPGQRNEQFFGPGTRLTVL.

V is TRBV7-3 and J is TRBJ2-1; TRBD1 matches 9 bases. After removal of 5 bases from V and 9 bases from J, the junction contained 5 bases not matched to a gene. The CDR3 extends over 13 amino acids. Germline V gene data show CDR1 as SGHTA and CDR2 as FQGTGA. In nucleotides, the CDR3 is TGTGCCAGCAGCCTCACAGGGGGCCTTGAGCAGTTCTTC. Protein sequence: CASSLTGGLEQFF.

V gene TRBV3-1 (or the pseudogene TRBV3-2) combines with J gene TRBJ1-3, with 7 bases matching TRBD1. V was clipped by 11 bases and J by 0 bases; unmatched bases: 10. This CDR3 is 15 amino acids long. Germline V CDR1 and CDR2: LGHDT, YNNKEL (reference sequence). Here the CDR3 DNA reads TGTGCCGGCTACAGGGGCCCTACCTCTGGAAACACCATATATTTT. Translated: CAGYRGPTSGNTIYF.

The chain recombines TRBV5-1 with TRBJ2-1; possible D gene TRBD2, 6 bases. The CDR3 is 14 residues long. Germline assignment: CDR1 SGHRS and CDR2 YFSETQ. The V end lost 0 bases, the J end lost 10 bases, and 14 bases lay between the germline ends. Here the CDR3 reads CASSLVVEAGEQFF. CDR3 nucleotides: TGCGCCAGCAGCTTGGTAGTGGAGGCGGGGGAGCAGTTCTTC.

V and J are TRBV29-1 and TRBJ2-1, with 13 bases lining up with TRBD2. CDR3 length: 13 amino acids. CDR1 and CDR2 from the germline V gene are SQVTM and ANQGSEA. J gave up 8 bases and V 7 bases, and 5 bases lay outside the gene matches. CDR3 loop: CSEGTSGIDEQFF. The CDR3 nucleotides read TGCAGCGAAGGGACTAGCGGGATCGATGAGCAGTTCTTC.

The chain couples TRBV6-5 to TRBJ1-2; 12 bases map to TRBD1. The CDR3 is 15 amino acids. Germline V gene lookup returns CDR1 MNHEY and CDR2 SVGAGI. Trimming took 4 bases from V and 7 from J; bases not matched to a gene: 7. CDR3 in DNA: TGTGCCAGCAGTTCCCGGGACAGGGGGCTTAGTGGCTACACCTTC. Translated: CASSSRDRGLSGYTF.

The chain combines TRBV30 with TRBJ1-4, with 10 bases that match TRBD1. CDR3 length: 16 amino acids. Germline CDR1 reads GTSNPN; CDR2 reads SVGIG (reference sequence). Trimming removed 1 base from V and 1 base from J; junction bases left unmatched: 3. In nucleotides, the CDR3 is TGTGCCTGGAGTGCCGGACAGGGGGTAACTAATGAAAAACTGTTTTTT. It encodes CAWSAGQGVTNEKLFF.

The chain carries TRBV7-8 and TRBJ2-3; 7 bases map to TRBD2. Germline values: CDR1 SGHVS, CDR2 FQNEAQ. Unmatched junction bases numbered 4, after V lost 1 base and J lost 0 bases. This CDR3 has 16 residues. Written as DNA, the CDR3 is TGTGCCAGCAGCTTAGGGGGGGGTGAAAGCACAGATACGCAGTATTTT. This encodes CASSLGGGESTDTQYF.

CDR3 in amino acids: CASSQGFRLAEVQETQYF. In nucleotides, the CDR3 is TGTGCCAGCAGCCAAGGGTTTCGGCTAGCGGAGGTCCAAGAGACCCAGTACTTC. V is TRBV4-2 and J is TRBJ2-5, with 7 bases fitting TRBD2. Trimming took 1 base from V and 1 from J; bases not matched to a gene: 12. Germline CDR1 and CDR2: LGHNA and YNFKEQ. The CDR3 is made up of 18 amino acids.

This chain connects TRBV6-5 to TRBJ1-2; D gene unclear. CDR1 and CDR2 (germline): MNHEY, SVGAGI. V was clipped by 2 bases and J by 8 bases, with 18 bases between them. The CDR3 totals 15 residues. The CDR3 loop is CASSYDNTDTGGYTF. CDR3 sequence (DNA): TGTGCCAGCAGTTACGATAACACCGATACGGGAGGCTACACCTTC.